The following is a T cell receptor (beta chain) sequence with its context. CDR1 and CDR2 from the germline V gene are MNHEY and SMNVEV (reference sequence). V gave up 5 bases and J gave up 5 bases; unmatched junction bases: 2. This CDR3 is built from 15 residues. The data were produced by immunoSEQ multiplex PCR, yet TCRdb's version contains in-frame clones alone and is incomplete. There are around 300,000 clones in the sample; around 90% occur only once, and roughly 2.2% lies in the top ten. This sample is part of a study of blood T cell repertoires in COVID-19. Overall study: The cDNA or gDNA used as material had been derived from T cells, B-cell-depleted T cells, or PBMCs.

Input material: peripheral blood. This TCR was sampled from a man aged 45-65 years with acute or convalescent COVID-19. The rearrangement joins TRBV27 to TRBJ2-2; 13 bases align to TRBD2. The CDR3: CASSPGLAGTGELFF. The DNA of the CDR3 is TGTGCCAGCAGTCCGGGACTAGCGGGGACCGGGGAGCTGTTTTTT.